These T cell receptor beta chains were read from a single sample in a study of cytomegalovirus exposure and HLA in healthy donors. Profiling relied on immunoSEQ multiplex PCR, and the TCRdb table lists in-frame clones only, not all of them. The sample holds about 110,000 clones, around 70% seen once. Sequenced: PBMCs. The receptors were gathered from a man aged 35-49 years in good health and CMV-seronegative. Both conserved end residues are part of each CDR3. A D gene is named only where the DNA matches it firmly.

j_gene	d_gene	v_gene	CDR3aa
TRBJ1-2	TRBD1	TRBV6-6	CASGTGGDYGYTF
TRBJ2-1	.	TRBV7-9	CASSRDGGNEQFF
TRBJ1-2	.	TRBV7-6	CASSLTGRGYTF
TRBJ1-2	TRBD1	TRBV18	CASSPPGTGGLNYGYTF
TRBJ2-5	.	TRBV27	CASSMPGFQETQYF
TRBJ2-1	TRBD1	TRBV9	CASPQRTGHYNEQFF
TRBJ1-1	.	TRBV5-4	CASSLGGDDTEAFF
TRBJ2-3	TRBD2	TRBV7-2	CASSLEPSGRANTQYF
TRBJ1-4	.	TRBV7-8	CASSFTRGQEKLFF
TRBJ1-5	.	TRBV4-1	CASSQVFIREDQPQHF
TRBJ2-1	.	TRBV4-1	CASSQGSFYEQFF
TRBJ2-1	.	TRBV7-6	CASSLGGSYNEQFF
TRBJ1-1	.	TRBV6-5	CASIPSGATEAFF
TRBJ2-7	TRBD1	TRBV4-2	CASSQLRDGQVYEQYF
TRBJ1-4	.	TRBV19	CASSQDRGVAEKLFF
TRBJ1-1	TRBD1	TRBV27	CASSSRGPDTEAFF
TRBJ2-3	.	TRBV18	CASSPSQGTTDTQYF
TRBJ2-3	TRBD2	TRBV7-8	CASSFRGADTQYF
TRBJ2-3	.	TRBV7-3	CASSLTTGVNTDTQYF
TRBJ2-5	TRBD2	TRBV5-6	CASSLGGSWRETQYF
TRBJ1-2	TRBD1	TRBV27	CASSLRGTDPEGYTF
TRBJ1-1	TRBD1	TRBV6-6	CASHPGQGFTEAFF
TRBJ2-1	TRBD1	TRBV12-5	CASGLATGTVNEQFF
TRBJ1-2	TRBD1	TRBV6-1	CASSEETGTGFGYTF
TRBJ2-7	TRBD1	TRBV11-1	CASSRDRGLYEQYF
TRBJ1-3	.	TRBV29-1	CSVGGSGNTIYF